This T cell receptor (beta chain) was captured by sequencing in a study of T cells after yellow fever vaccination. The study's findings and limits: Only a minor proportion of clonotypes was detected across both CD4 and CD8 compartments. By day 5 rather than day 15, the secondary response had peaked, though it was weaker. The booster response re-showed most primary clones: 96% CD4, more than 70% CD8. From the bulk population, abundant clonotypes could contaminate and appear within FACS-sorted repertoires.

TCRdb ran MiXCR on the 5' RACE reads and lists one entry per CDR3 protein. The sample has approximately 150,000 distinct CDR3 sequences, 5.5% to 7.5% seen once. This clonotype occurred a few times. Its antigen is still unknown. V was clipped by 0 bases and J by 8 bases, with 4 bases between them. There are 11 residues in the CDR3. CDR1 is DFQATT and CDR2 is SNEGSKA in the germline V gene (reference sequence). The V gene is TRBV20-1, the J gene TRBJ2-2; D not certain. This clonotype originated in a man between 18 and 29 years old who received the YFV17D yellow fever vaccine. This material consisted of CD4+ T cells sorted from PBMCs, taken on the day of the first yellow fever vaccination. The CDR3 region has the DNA TGCAGTGCTAGAGATCTAGGGGAGCTGTTTTTT. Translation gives CSARDLGELFF.